What follows are 23 T cell receptor beta chains derived from one specimen sequenced in a study of cytomegalovirus exposure and HLA in healthy donors. Primers for the PCR totalled 60 Vbeta and 13 Jbeta. Data came from immunoSEQ multiplex PCR; TCRdb stores just in-frame clones and leaves some out. The profile shows around 140,000 clones, roughly 80% of them singletons. The sequenced material came from PBMCs. The source of these receptors is a male donor in good health and CMV-seronegative.

The chain is built from TRBV28 and TRBJ1-2; D possibly corresponds to TRBD1 (6 bases). CDR1 MDHEN and CDR2 SYDVKM come from the germline V gene. V lost 1 base, J lost 2 bases, and 11 bases lay in between. The CDR3 length is 15 residues. The CDR3 loop reads CASSLFQGPNYGYTF. The CDR3 region has the DNA TGTGCCAGCAGTTTATTCCAGGGGCCCAACTATGGCTACACCTTC.

The CDR3 DNA reads as TGTGCCAGCAGCCGAGCGGGGTTATCTACGCAGCCCCAGCATTTT. It translates to CASSRAGLSTQPQHF. This rearrangement joins TRBV7-2 to TRBJ1-5, with D hard to call. Germline CDR1 and CDR2: SGHTA and FQGNSA. V was cut by 5 bases and J by 7 bases, with 18 bases left in between. The CDR3 loop spans 15 amino acids.

V and J are TRBV5-1 and TRBJ2-2; TRBD1 aligns across 9 bases. The CDR3 covers 19 residues. From germline, CDR1 is SGHRS and CDR2 YFSETQ. V lost 4 bases, J lost 0 bases, and 13 bases stayed unmatched. CDR3 loop: CASSGRRDRVVSNTGELFF. DNA for the CDR3: TGCGCCAGCAGCGGCCGCCGGGACAGGGTCGTATCGAACACCGGGGAGCTGTTTTTT.

The CDR3 spells CASSSPDRGPNTQYF. The CDR3 nucleotides read TGTGCCAGCAGCTCTCCGGACAGGGGGCCGAATACGCAGTATTTT. The genes are TRBV28 and TRBJ2-3; TRBD1 matches 11 bases. This CDR3 is 15 amino acids long. Germline V gives CDR1 MDHEN, CDR2 SYDVKM. V was pared by 6 bases and J by 7 bases, with 9 bases of the junction left unmatched. Complete variable domain (other parts from reference TRBV28 and TRBJ2-3): DVKVTQSSRYLVKRTGEKVFLECVQDMDHENMFWYRQDPGLGLRLIYFSYDVKMKEKGDIPEGYSVSREKKERFSLILESASTNQTSMYLCASSSPDRGPNTQYFGPGTRLTVL.

The rearrangement links TRBV27 to TRBJ2-1, with D possibly TRBD2 on 5 matching bases. The germline V gene has CDR1 MNHEY and CDR2 SMNVEV (reference sequence). The CDR3 consists of 12 residues. Trimming stripped 1 base from V and 15 bases from J, with 13 bases between. CDR3 region: CASSLWARTRFF. Here the CDR3 DNA reads TGTGCCAGCAGTTTATGGGCCCGAACTAGGTTCTTC.

The genes are TRBV7-2 and TRBJ2-7; a possible D gene is TRBD1 (7 bases). The germline gives CDR1 SGHTA, CDR2 FQGNSA. This CDR3 spans 14 amino acids. V was pared by 2 bases and J by 4 bases, with 12 bases between. CDR3 bases: TGTGCCAGCAGCTTAATCAGGGGGGCATACGAGCAGTACTTC. This gives the protein CASSLIRGAYEQYF.

V and J are TRBV15 and TRBJ2-7; D is possibly TRBD1 (6 bases). Looked up from germline, CDR1 is LNHNV and CDR2 is YYDKDF (reference sequence). The CDR3 has 13 amino acids. V lost 6 bases to trimming and J lost 4 bases, with 13 bases between them. CDR3 nucleotide sequence: TGTGCCACCAGTCCAGGACAGTTTTACGAGCAGTACTTC. Translating gives CATSPGQFYEQYF.

CDR3 DNA sequence: TGTGCCAGCTCACCTCTAGGGCGGGAGGGCCTCTACGAGCAGTACTTC. Its protein is CASSPLGREGLYEQYF. The rearrangement uses TRBV18 and TRBJ2-7; 9 bases align to TRBD2. The trim removed 3 bases at V and 3 bases at J, leaving 9 bases unmatched. From germline, CDR1 is KGHSH and CDR2 LQKENI. CDR3 length equals 16 residues.

This chain links TRBV5-1 with TRBJ2-5, with D unresolved. This CDR3 region has 12 residues. V lost 3 bases to trimming and J lost 2 bases, with 5 bases between them. Germline V gives CDR1 SGHRS, CDR2 YFSETQ. The DNA for the CDR3 is TGCGCCAGCAGCTCCGGTCAAGAGACCCAGTACTTC. Protein sequence: CASSSGQETQYF.

The gene calls are TRBV28 and TRBJ1-1; no clear D. The CDR3 is 11 amino acids. Germline V CDR1 and CDR2: MDHEN, SYDVKM. Trimming removed 6 bases at V and 7 bases at J, with 9 bases between. The CDR3 DNA is TGTGCCAGCAGGTCAGATTATGAAGCTTTCTTT. It specifies CASRSDYEAFF.

This chain connects TRBV29-1 to TRBJ2-7; 9 nucleotides match TRBD1. V trimming: 7 bases; J trimming: 2 bases; junction bases outside the gene matches: 6. Germline CDR1 and CDR2: SQVTM and ANQGSEA. CDR3 length equals 13 residues. The CDR3 loop is CSGGTGSTYEQYF. Here the CDR3 DNA reads TGCAGCGGTGGGACAGGGTCAACCTACGAGCAGTACTTC.

This clone was counted a few times. The V gene is TRBV11-2, the J gene TRBJ2-4, with TRBD1 identical over 7 bases. Germline V gene data show CDR1 as SGHAT and CDR2 as FQNNGV. V lost 4 bases to trimming and J lost 7 bases; unmatched junction nucleotides: 7. This CDR3 contains 14 residues. The CDR3, as DNA: TGTGCCAGCAGCTCCCCCGACAGGGCGAACATTCAGTACTTC. Encoded protein: CASSSPDRANIQYF.

The V gene is TRBV13, the J gene TRBJ2-7; TRBD1 matches 7 bases. This CDR3 region has 13 residues. The germline V gene has CDR1 PRHDT and CDR2 FYEKMQ (reference sequence). J gave up 2 bases and V 5 bases, and 3 bases lay outside the gene matches. CDR3 region: CASSPGTAYEQYF. The CDR3 DNA follows: TGTGCCAGCAGCCCGGGGACAGCCTACGAGCAGTACTTC.

This rearrangement joins TRBV5-6 to TRBJ2-7, with a possible D match to TRBD1 (6 bases). The CDR3 is 13 amino acids. Trimming pared 0 bases from V and 6 bases from J, leaving 10 bases between. From germline, CDR1 is SGHDT and CDR2 YYEEEE. CDR3 protein: CASSLGQGPEQYF. DNA for the CDR3: TGTGCCAGCAGCTTGGGGCAGGGGCCCGAGCAGTACTTC.

The V call is TRBV7-6, the J call TRBJ2-3, with D tentatively TRBD1 (6 bases). Germline V CDR1 and CDR2: SGHVS, FNYEAQ. The V end was cut by 6 bases, the J end by 3 bases, with 10 bases between. This CDR3 spans 13 amino acids. The CDR3 sequence is CASSWGRTDTQYF. In nucleotides, the CDR3 is TGTGCCAGCAGTTGGGGGCGGACAGATACGCAGTATTTT.

This rearrangement joins TRBV7-9 to TRBJ2-3; the match to TRBD1 covers 9 bases. Germline CDR1 and CDR2: SEHNR and FQNEAQ (reference sequence). The CDR3 has 17 residues. The V segment lost 5 bases and the J segment 0 bases; nucleotides outside the gene matches: 9. The CDR3 DNA reads TGTGCCAGCAGCCTCTCCCGGACAGGGGTTAGCACAGATACGCAGTATTTT. It encodes CASSLSRTGVSTDTQYF. The entire variable domain, with the rest obtained from reference TRBV7-9 and TRBJ2-3, is as follows: DTGVSQNPRHKITKRGQNVTFRCDPISEHNRLYWYRQTLGQGPEFLTYFQNEAQLEKSRLLSDRFSAERPKGSFSTLEIQRTEQGDSAMYLCASSLSRTGVSTDTQYFGPGTRLTVL.

The chain combines TRBV9 with TRBJ2-1; D is ambiguous. V was cut by 4 bases and J by 4 bases, with 15 bases left in between. This CDR3 comprises 15 residues. Germline V gene lookup returns CDR1 SGDLS and CDR2 YYNGEE. CDR3 DNA sequence: TGTGCCAGCAGCCCCCTTGGAGCCGGGTACAATGAGCAGTTCTTC. This translates into CASSPLGAGYNEQFF.

This sequence joins TRBV28 and TRBJ2-1, with 7 bases identical to TRBD2. V gave up 2 bases and J gave up 7 bases; unmatched junction bases: 5. The CDR3 runs to 14 residues. Germline CDR1 reads MDHEN; CDR2 reads SYDVKM. CDR3 protein: CASSLAGVRNEQFF. The DNA of the CDR3 is TGTGCCAGCAGTTTAGCGGGAGTAAGGAATGAGCAGTTCTTC.

This chain links TRBV7-9 with TRBJ2-3, with 12 positions matching TRBD2. The CDR3 spans 18 residues. Unmatched junction bases numbered 13, after V lost 6 bases and J lost 3 bases. The germline V gene encodes CDR1 SEHNR and CDR2 FQNEAQ (reference sequence). In DNA form, the CDR3 reads TGTGCCAGCAGGTCACTAGCGGGGGGCCCGGGAAGAACAGATACGCAGTATTTT. Protein sequence: CASRSLAGGPGRTDTQYF.

This chain joins TRBV19 and TRBJ1-1; 8 bases are shared with TRBD1. Germline CDR1 and CDR2: LNHDA and SQIVND (reference sequence). The trim removed 5 bases at V and 8 bases at J, leaving 10 bases unmatched. The CDR3 totals 14 residues. The CDR3 region is CASSGYGTGREAFF. Written as DNA, the CDR3 is TGTGCCAGTAGTGGGTACGGGACAGGAAGAGAAGCTTTCTTT.

This chain uses TRBV7-9 with TRBJ2-3, with D unresolved. V lost 5 bases to trimming and J lost 0 bases, with 12 bases between them. The V gene's germline CDR1 is SEHNR and CDR2 FQNEAQ (reference sequence). The CDR3 spans 15 residues. CDR3 nucleotide sequence: TGTGCCAGCAGCCCGAGATCGAGGAGCACAGATACGCAGTATTTT. It yields the protein CASSPRSRSTDTQYF.

This clone was detected only a few times. This sequence joins TRBV11-3 and TRBJ1-5, with 7 bases identical to TRBD1. V gave up 5 bases and J gave up 5 bases; unmatched junction bases: 9. CDR1 is SGHNT and CDR2 is YENEEA in the germline V gene. The CDR3 has 15 amino acids. The CDR3 nucleotides read TGTGCCAGCAGCCCCCCCCCAGGGGGTCATCAGCCCCAGCATTTT. As protein: CASSPPPGGHQPQHF.

V and J are TRBV7-5 and TRBJ2-7; the DNA was not used to check the table's D call, TRBD2. TRBV7-5 has pseudogene status. CDR3 size: 15 residues. CDR3 sequence reads: CARSLGLAGDYEQYF. The CDR3 bases are TGTGCCAGAAGCTTGGGACTAGCGGGGGACTACGAGCAGTACTTC.